The 3 T cell receptor beta chains below were found in one sample sequenced in a study of Graves' ophthalmopathy and Graves' hyperthyroidism. Amplification targeted the TCR beta CDR3 regions, with RNA transcripts as the source material. RT-PCR with HTBI primers came first, then second-round multiplex PCR. TCRdb independently ran MiXCR on the multiplex PCR reads; one entry per CDR3 protein. Among more than 300,000 distinct CDR3 sequences listed, 15% were seen once. The sample taken for sequencing was peripheral blood. The receptors here all came from a woman aged 18-29 years with stable Graves' hyperthyroidism.

This clonotype was counted ten times or more. The chain carries TRBV19 and TRBJ1-1; D remains ambiguous. The CDR3 is 12 residues long. The germline V gene has CDR1 LNHDA and CDR2 SQIVND (reference sequence). Trimming removed 1 base at V and 6 bases at J, with 6 bases between. The CDR3 reads CASSIGVAEAFF. In nucleotides, the CDR3 is TGTGCCAGTAGTATAGGGGTCGCTGAAGCTTTCTTT.

This clonotype has at least ten counts. The V gene is TRBV12-3 or TRBV12-4, the J gene TRBJ2-7; no definite D call. CDR3 size: 14 residues. Trimming took off 3 bases at V and 0 bases at J, with 9 bases between the two ends. The CDR3 here is CASSFQRHSYEQYF. The CDR3 DNA reads TGTGCCAGCAGTTTCCAGAGACACTCCTACGAGCAGTACTTC.

This clonotype has at least ten counts. This sequence joins TRBV19 and TRBJ1-5; TRBD1 might be the D (5 bases). Trimming removed 6 bases at V and 1 base at J, with 13 bases between. Germline CDR1 LNHDA, CDR2 SQIVND (reference sequence). The CDR3 consists of 15 residues. The CDR3 loop is CASSDSRGSNQPQHF. In DNA, the CDR3 is TGTGCCAGTAGCGACAGCCGGGGGAGCAATCAGCCCCAGCATTTT. The full variable domain, its missing parts supplied by reference TRBV19 and TRBJ1-5, is DGGITQSPKYLFRKEGQNVTLSCEQNLNHDAMYWYRQDPGQGLRLIYYSQIVNDFQKGDIAEGYSVSREKKESFPLTVTSAQKNPTAFYLCASSDSRGSNQPQHFGDGTRLSIL.